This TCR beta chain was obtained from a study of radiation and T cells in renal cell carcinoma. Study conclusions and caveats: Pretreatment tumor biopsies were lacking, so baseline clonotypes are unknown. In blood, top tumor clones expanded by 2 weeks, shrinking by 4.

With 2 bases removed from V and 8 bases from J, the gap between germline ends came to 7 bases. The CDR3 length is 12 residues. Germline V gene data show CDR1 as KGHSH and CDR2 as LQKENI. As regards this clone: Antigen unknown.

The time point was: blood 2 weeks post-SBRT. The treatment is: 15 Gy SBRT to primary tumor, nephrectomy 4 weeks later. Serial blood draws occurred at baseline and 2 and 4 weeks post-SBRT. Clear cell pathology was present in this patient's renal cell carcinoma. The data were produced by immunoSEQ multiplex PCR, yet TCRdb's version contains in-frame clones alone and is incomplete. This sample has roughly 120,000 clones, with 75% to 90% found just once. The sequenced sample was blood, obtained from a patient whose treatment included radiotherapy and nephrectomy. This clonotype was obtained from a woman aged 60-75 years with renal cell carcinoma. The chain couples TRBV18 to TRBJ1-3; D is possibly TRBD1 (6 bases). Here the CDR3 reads CASSPAGDTIYF. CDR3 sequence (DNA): TGTGCCAGCTCACCAGCAGGGGACACCATATATTTT.